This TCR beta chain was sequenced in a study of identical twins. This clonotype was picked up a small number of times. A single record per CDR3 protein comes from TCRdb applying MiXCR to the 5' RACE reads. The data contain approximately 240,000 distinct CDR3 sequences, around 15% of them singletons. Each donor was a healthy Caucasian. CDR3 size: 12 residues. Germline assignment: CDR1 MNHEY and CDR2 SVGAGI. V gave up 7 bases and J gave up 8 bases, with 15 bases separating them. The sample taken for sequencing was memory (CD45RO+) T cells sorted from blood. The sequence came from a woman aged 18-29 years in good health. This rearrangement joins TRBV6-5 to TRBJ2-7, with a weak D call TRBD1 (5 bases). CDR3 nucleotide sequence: TGTGCCAGCAAGCTACAGGATGGGCAGCAGTACTTC. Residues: CASKLQDGQQYF.